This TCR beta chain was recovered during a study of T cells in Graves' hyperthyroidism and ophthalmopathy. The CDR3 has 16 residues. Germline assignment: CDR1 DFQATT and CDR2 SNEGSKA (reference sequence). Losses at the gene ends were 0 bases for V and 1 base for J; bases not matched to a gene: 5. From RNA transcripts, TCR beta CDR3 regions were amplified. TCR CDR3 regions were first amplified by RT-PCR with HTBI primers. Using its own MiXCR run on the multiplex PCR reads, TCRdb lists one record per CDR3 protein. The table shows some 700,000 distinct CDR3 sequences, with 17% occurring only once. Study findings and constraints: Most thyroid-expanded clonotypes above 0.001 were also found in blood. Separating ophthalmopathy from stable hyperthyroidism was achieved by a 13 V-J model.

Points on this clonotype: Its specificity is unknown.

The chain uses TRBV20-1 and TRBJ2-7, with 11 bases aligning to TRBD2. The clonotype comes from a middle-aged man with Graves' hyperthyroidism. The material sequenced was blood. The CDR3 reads CSARDTVAGGSYEQYF. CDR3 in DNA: TGCAGTGCTAGAGATACGGTAGCGGGAGGGTCCTACGAGCAGTACTTC.